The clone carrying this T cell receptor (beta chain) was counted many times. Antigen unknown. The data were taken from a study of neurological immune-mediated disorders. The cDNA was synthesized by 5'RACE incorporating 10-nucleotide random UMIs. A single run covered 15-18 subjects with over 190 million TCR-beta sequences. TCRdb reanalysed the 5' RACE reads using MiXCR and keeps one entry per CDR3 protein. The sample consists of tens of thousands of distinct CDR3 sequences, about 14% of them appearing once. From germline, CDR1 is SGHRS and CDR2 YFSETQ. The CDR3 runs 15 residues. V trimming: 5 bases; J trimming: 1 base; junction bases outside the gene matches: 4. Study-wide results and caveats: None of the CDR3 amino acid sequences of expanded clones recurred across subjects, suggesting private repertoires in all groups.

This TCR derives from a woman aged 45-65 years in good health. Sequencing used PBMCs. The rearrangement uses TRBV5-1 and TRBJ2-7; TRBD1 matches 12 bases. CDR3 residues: CASRGTGGISYEQYF. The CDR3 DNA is TGCGCCAGCAGAGGGACAGGGGGCATTTCCTACGAGCAGTACTTC.